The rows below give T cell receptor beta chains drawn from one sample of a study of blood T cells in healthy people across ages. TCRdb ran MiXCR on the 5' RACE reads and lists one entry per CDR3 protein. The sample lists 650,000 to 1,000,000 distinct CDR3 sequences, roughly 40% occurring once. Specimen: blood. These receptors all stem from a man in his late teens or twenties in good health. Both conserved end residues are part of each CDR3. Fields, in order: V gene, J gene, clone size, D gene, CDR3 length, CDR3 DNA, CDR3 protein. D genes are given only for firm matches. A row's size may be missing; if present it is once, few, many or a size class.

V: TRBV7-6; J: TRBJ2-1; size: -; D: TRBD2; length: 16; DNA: TGTGCCAGCAGCTTAGCGAAGCGGGGGGACTACAATGAGCAGTTCTTC; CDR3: CASSLAKRGDYNEQFF
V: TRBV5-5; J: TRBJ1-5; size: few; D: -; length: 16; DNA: TGTGCCAGCAGCTTGGCCCCACAGACCAGCAATCAGCCCCAGCATTTT; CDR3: CASSLAPQTSNQPQHF
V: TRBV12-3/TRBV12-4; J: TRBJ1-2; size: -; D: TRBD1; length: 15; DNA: TGTGCCAGCAGCCTGACCGGGACAGGGGTCGAACGCTACACCTTC; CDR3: CASSLTGTGVERYTF
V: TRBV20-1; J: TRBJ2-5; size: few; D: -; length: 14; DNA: TGCAGTGCTAGTAGGCCAGCGGCCCAAGAGACCCAGTACTTC; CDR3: CSASRPAAQETQYF
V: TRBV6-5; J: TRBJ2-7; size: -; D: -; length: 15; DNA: TGTGCCAGCAGTTACTCGAGGGGCTCCTACAATGAGCAGTACTTC; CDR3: CASSYSRGSYNEQYF
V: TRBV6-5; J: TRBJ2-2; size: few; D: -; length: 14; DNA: TGTGCCAGCAGTCGTGTGGGGGAGACCGGGGAGCTGTTTTTT; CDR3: CASSRVGETGELFF
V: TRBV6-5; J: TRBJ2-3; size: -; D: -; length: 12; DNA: TGTGCCAGCAGTCAACACGCAGATACGCAGTATTTT; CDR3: CASSQHADTQYF
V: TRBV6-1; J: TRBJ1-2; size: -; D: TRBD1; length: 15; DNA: TGTGCCAGCAGTGAATCGGGGACAGGGATCTTTGGCTACACCTTC; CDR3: CASSESGTGIFGYTF
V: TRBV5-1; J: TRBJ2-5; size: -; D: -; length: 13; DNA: TGCGCCAGCAGCGTGAACCCCAGGGAGACCCAGTACTTC; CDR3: CASSVNPRETQYF
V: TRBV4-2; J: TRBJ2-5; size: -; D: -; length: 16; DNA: TGTGCCAGCAGCCAACGTGGCGGGGGCGACCAAGAGACCCAGTACTTC; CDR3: CASSQRGGGDQETQYF